The sequence of this T cell receptor beta chain was determined in a study of T cell changes during pregnancy in multiple sclerosis. This clone was detected only once. V shed 4 bases and J shed 10 bases, with 17 bases lying between them. Germline V CDR1 and CDR2: SGDLS, YYNGEE. The CDR3 runs 13 residues. Some clones are missing from TCRdb's copy, which holds only in-frame ones; the method was immunoSEQ multiplex PCR. Of 40,000 to 50,000 clones listed, roughly 92% are singletons. Sample: CD4+ T cells from peripheral blood mononuclear cells, taken in the second trimester of pregnancy. The sequence was obtained from a female donor in good health, enrolled as a control in a pregnancy study. This chain connects TRBV9 to TRBJ1-1; possible D gene TRBD1, 6 bases. The CDR3 reads CASSSRGGALAFF. CDR3 nucleotide sequence: TGTGCCAGCAGCTCTCGGGGGGGGGCGTTAGCTTTCTTT.